The clone carrying this TCR beta chain was seen repeatedly, ten times or more. Its cognate antigen is unknown. The data were taken from a study of T cells in Graves' hyperthyroidism and ophthalmopathy. Study outcomes and limitations: With a median lead of around 5.9 months before onset, the model predicted ophthalmopathy. Blood shared most expanded thyroid clonotypes above 0.001.

The CDR3 covers 13 residues. With 6 bases removed from V and 8 bases from J, the gap between germline ends came to 14 bases. TCR beta CDR3 regions were amplified from RNA. A set of HTBI primers served as the primers for a first-round RT-PCR of the TCR CDR3. From the multiplex PCR reads, TCRdb called clonotypes with MiXCR, one entry per CDR3 protein. The sample lists about 290,000 distinct CDR3 sequences, approximately 15% occurring once. V gene TRBV12-3 or TRBV12-4 combines with J gene TRBJ2-1; D is tentatively TRBD1 or TRBD2 (5 bases each). This receptor was obtained from a woman aged 40 to 55 with Graves' hyperthyroidism. The sequencing input was blood. The CDR3 is CASRRGREDEQFF. CDR3 bases: TGTGCCAGCAGGAGGGGCCGCGAGGATGAGCAGTTCTTC.